Shown below are 19 T cell receptor beta chains from a single sample sequenced in a study of beta chain features in type 1 diabetes. These receptors have no identified antigens. What was sequenced were expressed TCRB transcripts, since all of the isolated RNA had been reverse transcribed. Assay used: immunoSEQ multiplex PCR; TCRdb lists only in-frame clones, some missing. The sample holds 95,000 to 110,000 clones, 25% to 30% seen once. Study observations and caveats: Moderate but significant shortening of TCRB CDR3s was recorded in all four CD4+ subsets from Type 1 diabetes patients.

Specimen: central memory CD4+ T cells from blood. These TCRs come from a woman between 18 and 29 years old with type 1 diabetes.

This clone was counted between two and nine times. The J gene is TRBJ2-2, the V gene TRBV5-1, with a tentative D call TRBD2 (6 bases). This CDR3 has 16 amino acids. The V end lost 4 bases, the J end lost 1 base, and 14 bases lay between the germline ends. Looked up from germline, CDR1 is SGHRS and CDR2 is YFSETQ. The CDR3, as DNA: TGCGCCAGCAGCGCCCCGGGACTGGGGAACACCGGGGAGCTGTTTTTT. Its translation is CASSAPGLGNTGELFF.

This clone showed up just a few times. The rearrangement uses TRBV18 and TRBJ2-7, with 9 bases matching TRBD2. The CDR3 length is 16 residues. V lost 6 bases to trimming and J lost 3 bases; unmatched junction nucleotides: 12. Germline V gene sequence: CDR1 KGHSH, CDR2 LQKENI. The CDR3 DNA is TGTGCCAGCTCCCTTGGGGTAGCGGGAGCGGTCTACGAGCAGTACTTC. The encoded protein is CASSLGVAGAVYEQYF.

The V gene is TRBV7-2, the J gene TRBJ2-2; 10 bases fit TRBD2. V dropped 1 base and J dropped 4; count of bases not matched to a gene: 6. The germline gives CDR1 SGHTA, CDR2 FQGNSA. The CDR3 loop spans 17 amino acids. The CDR3 nucleotides read TGTGCCAGCAGCTTAGGTTCTAGCGGGAGTACCACCGGGGAGCTGTTTTTT. Translated, it gives CASSLGSSGSTTGELFF.

The genes are TRBV5-5 and TRBJ1-1, with D possibly matching TRBD1 (6 bases). From germline, CDR1 is SGHKS and CDR2 YYEKEE (reference sequence). Between the trimmed V and J ends, which lost 4 bases and 1 base, there was a span of 11 bases. The CDR3 has 14 amino acids. The CDR3 is CASSLRRGNTEAFF. The CDR3 DNA reads TGTGCCAGCAGCCTCCGCAGGGGGAACACTGAAGCTTTCTTT.

This clone appeared once. The genes are TRBV10-3 and TRBJ2-1, with D possibly matching TRBD1 (6 bases). Trimming stripped 5 bases from V and 6 bases from J, with 8 bases between. The CDR3 extends over 12 amino acids. Germline CDR1 and CDR2: ENHRY and SYGVKD. The CDR3 is CAISTGFNEQFF. The CDR3 nucleotides are TGTGCCATCAGTACAGGGTTCAATGAGCAGTTCTTC.

In this sample, this clone turned up a few times. The chain employs TRBV18 and TRBJ2-7; 11 bases map to TRBD2. The V gene end was trimmed by 2 bases and the J gene end by 8 bases; junction bases not matched to a gene: 11. The CDR3 sequence is 16 residues long. The V gene's germline CDR1 is KGHSH and CDR2 LQKENI. Written as DNA, the CDR3 is TGTGCCAGCTCACCAACACTAGCGGGAGACGGTTACAAGCAGTACTTC. This gives the protein CASSPTLAGDGYKQYF.

The chain has TRBV11-3 and TRBJ1-4; a weak D match, TRBD1 (6 bases). The CDR3 extends over 14 amino acids. The V gene lost 3 bases and the J gene lost 8 bases, with 13 bases spanning the gap. The germline CDR1 and CDR2 sequences are SGHNT and YENEEA. CDR3 amino acids: CASSLGGAREKLFF. The CDR3 DNA reads TGTGCCAGCAGCTTGGGGGGGGCCCGCGAAAAACTGTTTTTT.

This chain uses TRBV30 with TRBJ2-3; 10 bases map to TRBD2. The germline CDR1 and CDR2 sequences are GTSNPN and SVGIG (reference sequence). CDR3 size: 17 residues. CDR3 region: CAFGADSGRLGTDTQYF. The CDR3, as DNA: TGTGCTTTTGGGGCAGATAGCGGGAGGTTGGGGACAGATACGCAGTATTTT. The full variable domain, in which reference TRBV30 and TRBJ2-3 provide the parts outside the CDR3, is SQTIHQWPATLVQPVGSPLSLECTVEGTSNPNLYWYRQAAGRGLQLLFYSVGIGQISSEVPQNLSASRPQDRQFILSSKKLLLSDSGFYLCAFGADSGRLGTDTQYFGPGTRLTVL.

This clone was observed a handful of times. This chain connects TRBV27 to TRBJ1-5, with 7 bases matching TRBD1. The CDR3 contains 17 residues. Germline loops: CDR1 MNHEY, CDR2 SMNVEV (reference sequence). Unmatched junction bases numbered 13, after V lost 2 bases and J lost 6 bases. As DNA, the CDR3 is TGTGCCAGCAGTTTAATTTTTTCGGGACAGATGGGTCAGCCCCAGCATTTT. Its translation: CASSLIFSGQMGQPQHF.

This clone was counted only a few times. Mismatch with germline at one junction end may stem from a read error. V usage is TRBV2 and J usage is TRBJ1-5; TRBD1 is a possible D gene (5 bases). CDR3 length: 15 residues. Looked up from germline, CDR1 is SNHLY and CDR2 is FYNNEI. The CDR3 loop is CASREGHNSNQPQHF. The CDR3 nucleotides are TGTGCCAGCAGAGAAGGACACAATAGCAATCAGCCCCAGCATTTT.

This sequence joins TRBV18 and TRBJ1-5; D may be TRBD1 (5 bases). CDR3 length: 14 amino acids. The V end lost 1 base, the J end lost 3 bases, and 7 bases lay between the germline ends. Germline CDR1 is KGHSH and CDR2 is LQKENI. The CDR3 region is CASSPQQANQPQHF. The CDR3 nucleotides are TGTGCCAGCTCACCACAACAGGCCAATCAGCCCCAGCATTTT.

This chain joins TRBV19 and TRBJ2-3, with TRBD2 identical over 11 bases. Germline loops: CDR1 LNHDA, CDR2 SQIVND (reference sequence). Losses at the gene ends were 7 bases for V and 4 bases for J; bases not matched to a gene: 4. The CDR3 length is 14 residues. The CDR3 bases are TGTGCCAGTACGGGACTAGCGGTTTCAGATACGCAGTATTTT. It translates to CASTGLAVSDTQYF.

This clone showed up just a few times. In DNA, the CDR3 is TGTGCCAGCAGCTTTGAACAAGACAGCTACGAGCAGTACTTC. Its translation: CASSFEQDSYEQYF. The chain couples TRBV12-1 to TRBJ2-7; the table's D call, TRBD1, was not checked against the DNA. TRBV12-1 is classified as a pseudogene. The CDR3 contains 14 residues.

This chain links TRBV5-1 with TRBJ1-1, with 8 bases matching TRBD1. Trimming cost V 4 bases and J 3 bases; bases outside gene matches: 5. The CDR3 contains 14 residues. The V gene's germline CDR1 is SGHRS and CDR2 YFSETQ. The CDR3 is CASSPWTGYTEAFF. CDR3 nucleotides: TGCGCCAGCAGCCCTTGGACAGGGTACACTGAAGCTTTCTTT.

This chain uses TRBV6-6 with TRBJ2-1; 8 nucleotides match TRBD2. This CDR3 spans 14 amino acids. Unmatched junction bases numbered 8, after V lost 8 bases and J lost 5 bases. Germline CDR1 is MNHNY and CDR2 is SVGAGI (reference sequence). The CDR3 loop is CASLSAGGDNEQFF. In DNA form, the CDR3 reads TGTGCCAGCTTATCTGCGGGAGGAGACAATGAGCAGTTCTTC.

This rearrangement joins TRBV5-1 to TRBJ2-3; TRBD2 matches at 8 bases. CDR3 size: 17 residues. With 1 base clipped from V and 0 bases from J, the junction kept 7 bases outside the gene matches. Germline CDR1 SGHRS, CDR2 YFSETQ. CDR3: CASSLSPAGASTDTQYF. As DNA, the CDR3 is TGCGCCAGCAGCTTGTCCCCAGCGGGAGCTAGCACAGATACGCAGTATTTT.

The rearrangement joins TRBV29-1 to TRBJ2-6; 8 nucleotides agree with TRBD1. Unmatched junction bases numbered 7, after V lost 6 bases and J lost 0 bases. The CDR3 totals 16 residues. The germline V gene encodes CDR1 SQVTM and CDR2 ANQGSEA. The CDR3 here is CSVAGQGSSGANVLTF. For the CDR3, the DNA is TGCAGCGTCGCTGGACAGGGTAGCTCTGGGGCCAACGTCCTGACTTTC.

This clone was picked up one time. The rearrangement links TRBV6-1 to TRBJ1-2, with D unresolved. CDR1 and CDR2 (germline): MNHNS, SASEGT. V lost 3 bases and J 4 bases, leaving 6 bases between the germline ends. CDR3 size: 12 residues. The CDR3 here is CASSDRGYGYTF. The CDR3 DNA sequence: TGTGCCAGCAGTGATCGGGGCTATGGCTACACCTTC.

This chain links TRBV5-1 with TRBJ2-1; 11 bases are a match to TRBD2. With V trimmed by 2 bases and J by 6 bases, 10 bases remained unmatched. The CDR3 loop spans 17 amino acids. Germline-derived CDR1 and CDR2 are SGHRS and YFSETQ. The CDR3 nucleotides read TGCGCCAGCAGCTTCGGCGTCACTAGCGGGAGCTCCAATGAGCAGTTCTTC. It yields the protein CASSFGVTSGSSNEQFF. The full variable domain, completed using reference TRBV5-1 and TRBJ2-1, is KAGVTQTPRYLIKTRGQQVTLSCSPISGHRSVSWYQQTPGQGLQFLFEYFSETQRNKGNFPGRFSGRQFSNSRSEMNVSTLELGDSALYLCASSFGVTSGSSNEQFFGPGTRLTVL.